The T cell receptor beta chain described here comes from a study of beta chain features in type 1 diabetes. The overall study: 107,917,701 sorted cells were examined across all samples.

CD4+ naive, central memory, regulatory and stem cell-like memory cells were sorted via CD45RO/CCR7/CD25/CD127/CD95/CD27. The germline V gene has CDR1 MDHEN and CDR2 SYDVKM. Trimming took 7 bases from V and 0 from J, leaving 12 bases between them. The CDR3 consists of 14 residues. Expressed TCRB transcripts were sequenced, since all the RNA that had been isolated was reverse transcribed. Some clones are missing from TCRdb's copy, which holds only in-frame ones; the method was immunoSEQ multiplex PCR. Among almost 350,000 clones, 20% were seen once, and the ten largest hold around 0.045%. The chain links TRBV28 to TRBJ1-2, with D perhaps matching TRBD1 (6 bases). The sample consisted of naive CD4+ T cells from blood. This clonotype was sampled from a woman under 30 in good health. CDR3 DNA sequence: TGTGCCAGCACCCCGGACAGAGCTAACTATGGCTACACCTTC. Protein product: CASTPDRANYGYTF.